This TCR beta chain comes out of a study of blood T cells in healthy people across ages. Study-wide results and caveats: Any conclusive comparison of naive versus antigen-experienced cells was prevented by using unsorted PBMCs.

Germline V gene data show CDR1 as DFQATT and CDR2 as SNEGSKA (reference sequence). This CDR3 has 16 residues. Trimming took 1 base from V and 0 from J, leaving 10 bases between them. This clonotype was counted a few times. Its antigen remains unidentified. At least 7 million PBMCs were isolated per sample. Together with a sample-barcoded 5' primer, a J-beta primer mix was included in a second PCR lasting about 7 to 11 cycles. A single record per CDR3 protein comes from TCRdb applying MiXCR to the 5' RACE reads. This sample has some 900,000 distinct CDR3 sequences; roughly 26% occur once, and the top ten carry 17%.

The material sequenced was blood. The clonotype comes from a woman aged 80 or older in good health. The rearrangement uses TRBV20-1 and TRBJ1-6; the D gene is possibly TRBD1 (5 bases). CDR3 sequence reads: CSARGWGSSYNSPLHF. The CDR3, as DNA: TGCAGTGCTAGAGGGTGGGGGAGCTCCTATAATTCACCCCTCCACTTT.